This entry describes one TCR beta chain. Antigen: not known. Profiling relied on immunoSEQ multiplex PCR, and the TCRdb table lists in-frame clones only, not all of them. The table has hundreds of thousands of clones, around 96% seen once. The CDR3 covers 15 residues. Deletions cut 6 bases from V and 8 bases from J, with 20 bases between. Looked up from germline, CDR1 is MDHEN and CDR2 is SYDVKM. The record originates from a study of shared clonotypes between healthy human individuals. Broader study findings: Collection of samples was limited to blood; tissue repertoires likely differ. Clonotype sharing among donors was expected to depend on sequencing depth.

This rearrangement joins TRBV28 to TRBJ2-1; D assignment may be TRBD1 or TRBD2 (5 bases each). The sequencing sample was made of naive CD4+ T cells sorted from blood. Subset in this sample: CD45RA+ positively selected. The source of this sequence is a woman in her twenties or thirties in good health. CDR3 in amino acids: CASSPPGRGADEQFF. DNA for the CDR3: TGTGCCAGCAGCCCCCCGGGACGAGGCGCCGATGAGCAGTTCTTC.